Below, 25 T cell receptor beta chains from the same sample are listed, as sequenced in a study of blood T cell repertoires in COVID-19. Profiling relied on immunoSEQ multiplex PCR, and the TCRdb table lists in-frame clones only, not all of them. The data hold under 100,000 clones, with approximately 75% observed a single time. The specimen was peripheral blood. The receptors were gathered from a human donor in a cohort sampled during active COVID-19.

The chain recombines TRBV7-2 with TRBJ2-7; a possible D gene is TRBD2 (5 bases). Germline CDR1 and CDR2: SGHTA and FQGNSA. The germline V and J ends were trimmed by 1 base and 2 bases, with 9 bases remaining between them. The CDR3 length is 14 residues. The CDR3 reads CASSLGRPAYEQYF. In nucleotides, the CDR3 is TGTGCCAGCAGCTTAGGGAGGCCTGCCTACGAGCAGTACTTC.

The rearrangement links TRBV19 to TRBJ2-1; 8 bases align to TRBD2. The ends lost 6 bases at V and 7 bases at J; junction bases unmatched: 14. The V gene's germline CDR1 is LNHDA and CDR2 SQIVND (reference sequence). This CDR3 has 16 residues. Here the CDR3 DNA reads TGTGCCAGTAGGACTTATCATGCGCGGGGGGAAAATGAGCAGTTCTTC. It translates to CASRTYHARGENEQFF.

In this sample, this clone turned up once. V gene TRBV15 combines with J gene TRBJ2-7; 8 positions match TRBD2. The germline CDR1 and CDR2 sequences are LNHNV and YYDKDF (reference sequence). V shed 0 bases, J shed 0 bases, and the junction held 1 base outside the gene matches. The CDR3 sequence is 15 residues long. In nucleotides, the CDR3 is TGTGCCACCAGCAGAGAGCGGGGGGTCTCCTACGAGCAGTACTTC. This encodes CATSRERGVSYEQYF.

This chain joins TRBV2 and TRBJ1-5, with 10 bases lining up with TRBD1. Germline loops: CDR1 SNHLY, CDR2 FYNNEI. V dropped 9 bases and J dropped 5; count of bases not matched to a gene: 7. This CDR3 comprises 14 residues. The CDR3 spells CASSGQGRYQPQHF. In DNA form, the CDR3 reads TGTGCCAGTTCGGGACAGGGGCGTTATCAGCCCCAGCATTTT. The complete variable domain, with remaining parts taken from reference TRBV2 and TRBJ1-5, reads EPEVTQTPSHQVTQMGQEVILRCVPISNHLYFYWYRQILGQKVEFLVSFYNNEISEKSEIFDDQFSVERPDGSNFTLKIRSTKLEDSAMYFCASSGQGRYQPQHFGDGTRLSIL.

The chain couples TRBV11-2 to TRBJ2-7, with D possibly matching TRBD2 (7 bases). Germline lookup yields CDR1 SGHAT and CDR2 FQNNGV. The V gene lost 3 bases and the J gene lost 6 bases, with 18 bases spanning the gap. The CDR3 consists of 15 residues. CDR3 loop: CASSFVRGGVGEQYF. CDR3 nucleotides: TGTGCCAGCAGCTTTGTGAGAGGGGGGGTAGGCGAGCAGTACTTC.

The chain uses TRBV13 and TRBJ1-2; D is undetermined. V gave up 4 bases and J gave up 4 bases, with 16 bases separating them. Germline CDR1 is PRHDT and CDR2 is FYEKMQ (reference sequence). The CDR3 loop spans 15 amino acids. The CDR3 spells CASSYRQAGSYGYTF. The DNA for the CDR3 is TGTGCCAGCAGCTACCGCCAGGCGGGGAGCTATGGCTACACCTTC.

The chain has TRBV7-2 and TRBJ1-1; unclear D gene. The V gene lost 0 bases and the J gene lost 10 bases, with 12 bases spanning the gap. CDR3 size: 13 residues. Germline values: CDR1 SGHTA, CDR2 FQGNSA. In DNA form, the CDR3 reads TGTGCCAGCAGCTTAGCTACAGTAGATGGAGCTTTCTTT. This translates into CASSLATVDGAFF.

The gene calls are TRBV5-1 and TRBJ2-3; maybe TRBD2 (5 bases). This CDR3 comprises 16 residues. Trimming took 0 bases from V and 1 from J, leaving 12 bases between them. Looked up from germline, CDR1 is SGHRS and CDR2 is YFSETQ. The CDR3 nucleotides read TGCGCCAGCAGCTTGGCGGGGTATCGAGGCACAGATACGCAGTATTTT. Translated: CASSLAGYRGTDTQYF.

The gene calls are TRBV6-2 or TRBV6-3 and TRBJ2-1; tentatively, D is TRBD1 (5 bases). The CDR3 is 11 residues long. The germline CDR1 and CDR2 sequences are MNHEY and SVGEGT. V gave up 4 bases and J gave up 12 bases, with 10 bases separating them. CDR3 nucleotides: TGTGCCAGCAGTTCCGGCAGGGCGCAGTTCTTC. The encoded protein is CASSSGRAQFF.

This clone was detected once. The J gene is TRBJ2-5, the V gene TRBV9; TRBD1 agrees at 9 bases. The germline gives CDR1 SGDLS, CDR2 YYNGEE. The CDR3 runs 18 residues. J was trimmed by 2 bases and V by 0 bases; bases with no gene match: 11. CDR3 DNA: TGTGCCAGCAGCGTAGCCGGGGGGACAGGGACCTTACAAGAGACCCAGTACTTC. As protein: CASSVAGGTGTLQETQYF.

This chain joins TRBV2 and TRBJ2-1, with a possible D match to TRBD2 (7 bases). The CDR3 has 15 amino acids. Germline CDR1 SNHLY, CDR2 FYNNEI. The V gene lost 5 bases and the J gene lost 2 bases, with 13 bases spanning the gap. Written as DNA, the CDR3 is TGTGCCAGCAGTCCTCGGGGGGCAGCCTACAATGAGCAGTTCTTC. Translating it yields CASSPRGAAYNEQFF.

Here the CDR3 DNA reads TGTGCCAGCAGCCTCGCTTCGGGGTCGACCGATGAGCAGTTCTTC. It yields the protein CASSLASGSTDEQFF. V is TRBV7-9 and J is TRBJ2-1; tentatively, D is TRBD2 (5 bases). The germline gives CDR1 SEHNR, CDR2 FQNEAQ (reference sequence). V dropped 5 bases and J dropped 8 bases, with 19 bases sitting between them. The CDR3 runs 15 residues.

J is TRBJ1-1 and V is TRBV2; TRBD1 might be the D (5 bases). This CDR3 region has 13 residues. Between the trimmed V and J ends, which lost 1 base and 9 bases, there was a span of 12 bases. Germline CDR1 SNHLY, CDR2 FYNNEI. As DNA, the CDR3 is TGTGCCAGCAGTGAAGACCCAGGGTCGCAAGCTTTCTTT. It is translated as CASSEDPGSQAFF.

The rearrangement links TRBV4-1 to TRBJ1-4, with 8 bases lining up with TRBD1. The ends lost 1 base at V and 6 bases at J; junction bases unmatched: 4. CDR1 and CDR2 (germline): MGHRA, YSYEKL. The CDR3 contains 15 residues. The CDR3 coding sequence is TGCGCCAGCAGCCAAGCGGGGACAGGACATGAAAAACTGTTTTTT. It translates to CASSQAGTGHEKLFF.

V usage is TRBV7-2 and J usage is TRBJ2-7; D perhaps matches TRBD1 (6 bases). The CDR3 is made up of 13 amino acids. V shed 3 bases and J shed 5 bases, with 11 bases lying between them. The germline V gene encodes CDR1 SGHTA and CDR2 FQGNSA. CDR3 sequence: CASSLGAANEQYF. DNA for the CDR3: TGTGCCAGCAGCTTGGGGGCGGCCAACGAGCAGTACTTC. The whole variable domain, remainder taken from reference TRBV7-2 and TRBJ2-7, is GAGVSQSPSNKVTEKGKDVELRCDPISGHTALYWYRQSLGQGLEFLIYFQGNSAPDKSGLPSDRFSAERTGGSVSTLTIQRTQQEDSAVYLCASSLGAANEQYFGPGTRLTVT.

This clone was counted only a few times. The V call is TRBV5-6, the J call TRBJ1-3, with 10 nucleotides matching TRBD1. The CDR3 runs 15 residues. Germline loops: CDR1 SGHDT, CDR2 YYEEEE. With V trimmed by 4 bases and J by 0 bases, 1 base remained unmatched. CDR3 DNA: TGTGCCAGCAGCCGGACAGGGGGCTCTGGAAACACCATATATTTT. Its protein is CASSRTGGSGNTIYF.

This chain uses TRBV28 with TRBJ2-1; possibly TRBD1 for D (6 bases). Germline lookup yields CDR1 MDHEN and CDR2 SYDVKM. The CDR3 has 16 amino acids. The V gene lost 2 bases and the J gene lost 4 bases, with 15 bases spanning the gap. Here the CDR3 reads CASSLIQGGKYNEQFF. The DNA for the CDR3 is TGTGCCAGCAGTTTAATACAGGGTGGCAAATACAATGAGCAGTTCTTC. Combining the CDR3 with reference TRBV28 and TRBJ2-1 gives the whole variable domain DVKVTQSSRYLVKRTGEKVFLECVQDMDHENMFWYRQDPGLGLRLIYFSYDVKMKEKGDIPEGYSVSREKKERFSLILESASTNQTSMYLCASSLIQGGKYNEQFFGPGTRLTVL.

CDR3 amino acids: CASSLYEGSTEAFF. The CDR3 nucleotides are TGTGCCAGCAGCTTATACGAGGGTAGCACTGAAGCTTTCTTT. The genes are TRBV7-3 and TRBJ1-1, with D hard to call. This CDR3 is 14 amino acids long. The V and J ends lost 2 bases and 4 bases respectively, with 11 bases between them. Germline V gene sequence: CDR1 SGHTA, CDR2 FQGTGA.

This clone was counted a few times. The chain couples TRBV7-8 to TRBJ1-2; 8 nucleotides match TRBD1. Germline CDR1 SGHVS, CDR2 FQNEAQ. The V segment lost 1 base and the J segment 4 bases; nucleotides outside the gene matches: 5. The CDR3 is 15 residues long. The CDR3 DNA follows: TGTGCCAGCAGCTTAGTGCAGGGGGCTTCCTATGGCTACACCTTC. This translates into CASSLVQGASYGYTF.

V is TRBV7-2 and J is TRBJ2-3, with 8 positions matching TRBD1. CDR1 is SGHTA, CDR2 FQGNSA, per germline. The CDR3 totals 15 residues. Germline trimming cut 2 bases from V and 2 bases from J; bases unmatched to any gene: 3. CDR3 residues: CASSLWTGTTDTQYF. The CDR3 region has the DNA TGTGCCAGCAGCTTATGGACAGGGACCACAGATACGCAGTATTTT.

The V call is TRBV10-3, the J call TRBJ1-5; TRBD1 agrees at 7 bases. The ends lost 3 bases at V and 1 base at J; junction bases unmatched: 0. Germline loops: CDR1 ENHRY, CDR2 SYGVKD. CDR3 length equals 14 residues. CDR3 DNA sequence: TGTGCCATCAGTGAACAGGGGAGCAATCAGCCCCAGCATTTT. Its translation: CAISEQGSNQPQHF.

This clone was observed many times. The chain is built from TRBV11-2 and TRBJ1-4; 8 bases line up with TRBD1. The germline V gene encodes CDR1 SGHAT and CDR2 FQNNGV. The CDR3 has 14 amino acids. J was trimmed by 13 bases and V by 10 bases; bases with no gene match: 17. Here the CDR3 DNA reads TGTGCCACTGCCAGGGGGCCATCGGAGGGTCGACTGTTTTTT. Translation: CATARGPSEGRLFF.

This chain links TRBV10-3 with TRBJ2-5; TRBD2 matches at 7 bases. Germline assignment: CDR1 ENHRY and CDR2 SYGVKD. This CDR3 has 13 amino acids. The V segment lost 5 bases and the J segment 5 bases; nucleotides outside the gene matches: 5. CDR3 bases: TGTGCCATCAGTTTGGGGGGGGTGGAGACCCAGTACTTC. It yields the protein CAISLGGVETQYF.

This chain connects TRBV24-1 to TRBJ2-3, with 8 nucleotides matching TRBD1. V lost 2 bases, J lost 2 bases, and 8 bases stayed unmatched. The CDR3 is 17 amino acids. In germline, CDR1 is KGHDR, CDR2 SFDVKD. The CDR3 coding sequence is TGTGCCACCAGTGATTCCTGGACAGGGACCCACACAGATACGCAGTATTTT. It translates to CATSDSWTGTHTDTQYF.

This clone has just a few counts. The chain employs TRBV3-1 (or the pseudogene TRBV3-2) and TRBJ1-2; no reliable D call. The CDR3 consists of 16 residues. The V and J ends lost 1 base and 3 bases respectively, with 15 bases between them. Per germline, CDR1 LGHDT and CDR2 YNNKEL (reference sequence). The CDR3 sequence: CASSQGGHPRHYGYTF. For the CDR3, the DNA is TGTGCCAGCAGCCAAGGAGGGCACCCCAGGCACTATGGCTACACCTTC.